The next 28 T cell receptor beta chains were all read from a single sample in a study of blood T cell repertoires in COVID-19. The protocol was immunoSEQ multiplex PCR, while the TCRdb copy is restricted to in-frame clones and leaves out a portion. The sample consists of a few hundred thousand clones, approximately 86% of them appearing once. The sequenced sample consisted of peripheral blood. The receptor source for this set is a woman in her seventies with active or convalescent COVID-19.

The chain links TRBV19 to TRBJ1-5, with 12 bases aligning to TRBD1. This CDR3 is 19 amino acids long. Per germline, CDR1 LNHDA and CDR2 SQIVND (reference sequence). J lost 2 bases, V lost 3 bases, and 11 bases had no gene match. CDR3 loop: CASSIRGTGGAAGNQPQHF. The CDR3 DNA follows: TGTGCCAGTAGTATTCGGGGGACAGGGGGCGCGGCGGGCAATCAGCCCCAGCATTTT.

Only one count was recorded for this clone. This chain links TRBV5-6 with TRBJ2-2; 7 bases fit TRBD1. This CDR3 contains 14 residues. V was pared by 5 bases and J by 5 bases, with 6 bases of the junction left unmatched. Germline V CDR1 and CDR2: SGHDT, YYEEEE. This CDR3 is CASRTGVRTGELFF. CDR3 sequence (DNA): TGTGCCAGCAGAACAGGGGTGAGGACCGGGGAGCTGTTTTTT.

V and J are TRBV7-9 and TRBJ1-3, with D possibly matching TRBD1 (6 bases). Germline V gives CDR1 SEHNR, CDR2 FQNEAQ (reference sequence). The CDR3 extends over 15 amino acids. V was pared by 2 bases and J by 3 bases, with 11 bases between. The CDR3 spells CASSLPQGGGNTIYF. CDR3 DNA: TGTGCCAGCAGCTTACCACAGGGCGGTGGAAACACCATATATTTT.

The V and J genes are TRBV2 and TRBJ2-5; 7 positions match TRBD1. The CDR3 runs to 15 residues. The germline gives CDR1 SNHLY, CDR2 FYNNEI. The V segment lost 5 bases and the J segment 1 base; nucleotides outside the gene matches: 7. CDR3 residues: CASSSRDRRQETQYF. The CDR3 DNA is TGTGCCAGCAGTTCCCGGGACAGACGCCAAGAGACCCAGTACTTC. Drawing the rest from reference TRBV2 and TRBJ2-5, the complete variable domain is EPEVTQTPSHQVTQMGQEVILRCVPISNHLYFYWYRQILGQKVEFLVSFYNNEISEKSEIFDDQFSVERPDGSNFTLKIRSTKLEDSAMYFCASSSRDRRQETQYFGPGTRLLVL.

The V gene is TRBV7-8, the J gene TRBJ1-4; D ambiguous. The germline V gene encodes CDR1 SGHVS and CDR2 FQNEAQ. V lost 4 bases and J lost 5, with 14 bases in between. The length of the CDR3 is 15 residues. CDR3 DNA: TGTGCCAGCAGCTCTTCAAACTCTTTCAATGAAAAACTGTTTTTT. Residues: CASSSSNSFNEKLFF.

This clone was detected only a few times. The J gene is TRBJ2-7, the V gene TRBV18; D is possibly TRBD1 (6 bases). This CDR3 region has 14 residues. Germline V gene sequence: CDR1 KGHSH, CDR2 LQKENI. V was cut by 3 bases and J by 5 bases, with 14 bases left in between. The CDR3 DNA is TGTGCCAGCTCACCCCCCCAGGGGAGAAACGAGCAGTACTTC. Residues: CASSPPQGRNEQYF. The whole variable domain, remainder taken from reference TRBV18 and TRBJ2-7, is NAGVMQNPRHLVRRRGQEARLRCSPMKGHSHVYWYRQLPEEGLKFMVYLQKENIIDESGMPKERFSAEFPKEGPSILRIQQVVRGDSAAYFCASSPPQGRNEQYFGPGTRLTVT.

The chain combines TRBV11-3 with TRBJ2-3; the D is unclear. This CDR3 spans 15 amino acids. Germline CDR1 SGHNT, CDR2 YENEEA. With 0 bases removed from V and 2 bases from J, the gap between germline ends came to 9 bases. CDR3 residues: CASSLDPSVTDTQYF. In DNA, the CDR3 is TGTGCCAGCAGCTTAGATCCCTCGGTCACAGATACGCAGTATTTT.

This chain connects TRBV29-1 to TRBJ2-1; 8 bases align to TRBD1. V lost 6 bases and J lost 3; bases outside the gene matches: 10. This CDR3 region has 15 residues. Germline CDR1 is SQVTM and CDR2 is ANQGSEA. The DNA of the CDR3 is TGCAGCGTCGGCGGGGACAGGCCGATCTACAATGAGCAGTTCTTC. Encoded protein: CSVGGDRPIYNEQFF.

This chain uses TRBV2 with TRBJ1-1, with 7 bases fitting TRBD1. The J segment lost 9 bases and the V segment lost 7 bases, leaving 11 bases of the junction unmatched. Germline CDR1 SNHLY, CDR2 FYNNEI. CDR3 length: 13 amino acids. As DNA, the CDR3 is TGTGCCAGCACATTTGACACAGGGGCACAAGCTTTCTTT. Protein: CASTFDTGAQAFF. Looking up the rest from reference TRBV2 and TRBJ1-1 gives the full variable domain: EPEVTQTPSHQVTQMGQEVILRCVPISNHLYFYWYRQILGQKVEFLVSFYNNEISEKSEIFDDQFSVERPDGSNFTLKIRSTKLEDSAMYFCASTFDTGAQAFFGQGTRLTVV.

The CDR3 here is CASSSTQGAFF. In DNA, the CDR3 is TGTGCCAGCTCATCAACACAGGGAGCTTTCTTT. The chain joins TRBV18 to TRBJ1-1, with D perhaps matching TRBD1 (6 bases). CDR1 KGHSH and CDR2 LQKENI come from the germline V gene. V was trimmed by 5 bases and J by 10 bases, leaving 11 bases between them. This CDR3 has 11 residues.

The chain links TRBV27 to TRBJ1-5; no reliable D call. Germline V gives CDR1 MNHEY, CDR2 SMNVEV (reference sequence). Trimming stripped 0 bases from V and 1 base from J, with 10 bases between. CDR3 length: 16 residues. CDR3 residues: CASSLSNAVSNQPQHF. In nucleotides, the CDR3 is TGTGCCAGCAGTTTATCGAACGCAGTAAGCAATCAGCCCCAGCATTTT.

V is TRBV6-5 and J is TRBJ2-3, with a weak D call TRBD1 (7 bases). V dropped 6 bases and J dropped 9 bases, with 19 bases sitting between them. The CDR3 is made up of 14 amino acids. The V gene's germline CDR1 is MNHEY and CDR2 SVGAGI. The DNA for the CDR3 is TGTGCCAGCAGGGACAGGAGCAGGAGGGAGACGCAGTATTTT. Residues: CASRDRSRRETQYF.

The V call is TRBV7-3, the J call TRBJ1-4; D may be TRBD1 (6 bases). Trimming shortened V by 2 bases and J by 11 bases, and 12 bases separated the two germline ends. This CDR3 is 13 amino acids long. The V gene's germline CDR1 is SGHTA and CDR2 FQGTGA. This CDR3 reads CASSLLTGTKLFF. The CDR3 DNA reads TGTGCCAGCAGCTTATTAACAGGGACCAAACTGTTTTTT.

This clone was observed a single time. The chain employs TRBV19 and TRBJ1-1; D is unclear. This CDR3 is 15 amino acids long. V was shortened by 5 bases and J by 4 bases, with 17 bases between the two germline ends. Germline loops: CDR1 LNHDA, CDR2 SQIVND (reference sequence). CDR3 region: CASSFPETPGTEAFF. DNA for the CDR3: TGTGCCAGTAGTTTCCCAGAAACCCCGGGCACTGAAGCTTTCTTT. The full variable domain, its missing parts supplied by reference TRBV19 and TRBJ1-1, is DGGITQSPKYLFRKEGQNVTLSCEQNLNHDAMYWYRQDPGQGLRLIYYSQIVNDFQKGDIAEGYSVSREKKESFPLTVTSAQKNPTAFYLCASSFPETPGTEAFFGQGTRLTVV.

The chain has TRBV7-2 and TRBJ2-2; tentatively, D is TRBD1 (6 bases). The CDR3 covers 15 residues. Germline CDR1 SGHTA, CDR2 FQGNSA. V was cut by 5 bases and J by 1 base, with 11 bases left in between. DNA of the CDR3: TGTGCCAGCAGCACCGGGACATTGAACACCGGGGAGCTGTTTTTT. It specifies CASSTGTLNTGELFF.

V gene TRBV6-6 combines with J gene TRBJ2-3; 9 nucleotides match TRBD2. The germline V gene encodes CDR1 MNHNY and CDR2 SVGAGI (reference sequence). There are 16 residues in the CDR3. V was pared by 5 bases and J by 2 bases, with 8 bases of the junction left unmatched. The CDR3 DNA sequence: TGTGCCAGCAGTCGCCGTCTAGCGGGGTCCACAGATACGCAGTATTTT. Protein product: CASSRRLAGSTDTQYF.

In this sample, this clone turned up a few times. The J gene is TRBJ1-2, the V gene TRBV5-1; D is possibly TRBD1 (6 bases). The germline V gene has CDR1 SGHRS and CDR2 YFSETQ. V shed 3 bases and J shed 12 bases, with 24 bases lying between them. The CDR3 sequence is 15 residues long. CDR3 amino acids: CASSSSGGDTKRDTF. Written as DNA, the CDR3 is TGCGCCAGCAGCTCCTCGGGGGGGGACACGAAAAGAGACACCTTC.

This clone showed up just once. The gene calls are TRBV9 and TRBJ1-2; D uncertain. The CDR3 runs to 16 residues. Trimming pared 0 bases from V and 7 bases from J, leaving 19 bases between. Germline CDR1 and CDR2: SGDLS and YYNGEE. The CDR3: CASSVGLNYGRVGYTF. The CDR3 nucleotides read TGTGCCAGCAGCGTAGGTCTCAACTACGGGAGGGTTGGCTACACCTTC.

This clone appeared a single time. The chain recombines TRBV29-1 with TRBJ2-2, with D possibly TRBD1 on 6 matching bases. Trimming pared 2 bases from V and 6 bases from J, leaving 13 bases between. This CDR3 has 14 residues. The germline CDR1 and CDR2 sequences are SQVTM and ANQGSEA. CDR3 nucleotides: TGCAGCGTTGAACGCTCAGGGGTAGCCGGGGAGCTGTTTTTT. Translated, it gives CSVERSGVAGELFF.

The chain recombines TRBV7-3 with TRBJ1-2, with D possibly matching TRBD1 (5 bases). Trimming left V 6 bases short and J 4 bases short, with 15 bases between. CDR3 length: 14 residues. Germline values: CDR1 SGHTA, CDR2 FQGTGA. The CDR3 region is CASSTGEHFYGYTF. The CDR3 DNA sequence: TGTGCCAGCAGTACGGGGGAGCACTTCTATGGCTACACCTTC.

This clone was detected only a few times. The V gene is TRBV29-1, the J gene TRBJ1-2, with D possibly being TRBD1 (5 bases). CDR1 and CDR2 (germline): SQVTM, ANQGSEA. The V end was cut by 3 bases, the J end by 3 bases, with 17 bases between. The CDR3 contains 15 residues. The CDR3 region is CSVDRRGGNDYGYTF. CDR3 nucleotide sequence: TGCAGCGTTGACAGACGGGGGGGTAACGACTATGGCTACACCTTC. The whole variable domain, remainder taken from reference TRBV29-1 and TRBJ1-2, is SAVISQKPSRDICQRGTSLTIQCQVDSQVTMMFWYRQQPGQSLTLIATANQGSEATYESGFVIDKFPISRPNLTFSTLTVSNMSPEDSSIYLCSVDRRGGNDYGYTFGSGTRLTVV.

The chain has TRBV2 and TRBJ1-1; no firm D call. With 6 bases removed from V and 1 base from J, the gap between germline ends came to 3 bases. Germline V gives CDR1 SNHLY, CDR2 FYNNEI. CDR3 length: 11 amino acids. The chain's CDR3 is CASRANTEAFF. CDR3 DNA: TGTGCCAGCAGAGCGAACACTGAAGCTTTCTTT.

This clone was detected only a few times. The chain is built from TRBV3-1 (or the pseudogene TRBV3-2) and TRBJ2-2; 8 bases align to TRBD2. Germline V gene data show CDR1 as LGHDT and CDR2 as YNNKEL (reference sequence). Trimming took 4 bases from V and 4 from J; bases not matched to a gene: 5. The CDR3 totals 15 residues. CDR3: CASSPRTSITGELFF. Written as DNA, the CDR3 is TGTGCCAGCAGCCCGAGGACTAGCATCACCGGGGAGCTGTTTTTT.

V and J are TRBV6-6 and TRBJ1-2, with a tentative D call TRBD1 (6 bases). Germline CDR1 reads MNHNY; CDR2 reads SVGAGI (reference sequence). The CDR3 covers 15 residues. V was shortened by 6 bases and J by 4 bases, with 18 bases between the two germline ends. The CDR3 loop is CASRRRQGTFYGYTF. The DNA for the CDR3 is TGTGCCAGCAGGAGGAGGCAGGGGACGTTCTATGGCTACACCTTC.

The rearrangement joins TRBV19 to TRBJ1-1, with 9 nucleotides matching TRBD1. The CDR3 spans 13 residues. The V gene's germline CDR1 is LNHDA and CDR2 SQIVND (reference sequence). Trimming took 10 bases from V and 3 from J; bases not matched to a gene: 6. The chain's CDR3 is CATDDRGDTEAFF. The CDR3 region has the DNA TGTGCCACCGACGACAGGGGGGACACTGAAGCTTTCTTT.

The CDR3 spells CATSVPGQRTDTQYF. In nucleotides, the CDR3 is TGTGCCACCAGTGTGCCGGGACAGAGAACAGATACGCAGTATTTT. V is TRBV24-1 and J is TRBJ2-3; 7 nucleotides line up with TRBD1. Germline V gene sequence: CDR1 KGHDR, CDR2 SFDVKD. This CDR3 contains 15 residues. The J segment lost 3 bases and the V segment lost 5 bases, leaving 7 bases of the junction unmatched.

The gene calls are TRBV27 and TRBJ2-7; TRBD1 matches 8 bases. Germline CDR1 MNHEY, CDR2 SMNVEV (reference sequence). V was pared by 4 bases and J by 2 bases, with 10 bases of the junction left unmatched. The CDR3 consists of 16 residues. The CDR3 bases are TGTGCCAGCAGTTCGACTAGGACAGGGATTCCCTACGAGCAGTACTTC. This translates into CASSSTRTGIPYEQYF.

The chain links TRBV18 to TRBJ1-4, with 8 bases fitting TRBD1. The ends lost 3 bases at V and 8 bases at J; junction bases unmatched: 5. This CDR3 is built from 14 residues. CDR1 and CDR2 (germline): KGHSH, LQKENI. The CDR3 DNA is TGTGCCAGCTCACCCCGACAGGGGAGGGAAAAACTGTTTTTT. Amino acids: CASSPRQGREKLFF.